A single sample gave rise to the 27 T cell receptor beta chains below, sequenced in a study of T cell responses to AZD1222 COVID-19 vaccine. Clones were sequenced by immunoSEQ multiplex PCR, and TCRdb holds only the in-frame ones, with some missing. The data contain around 100,000 clones, approximately 88% of them singletons. The material sequenced was peripheral blood, taken on day 0 of AZD1222 vaccination. The receptors were gathered from an adult in good health.

This chain joins TRBV19 and TRBJ2-2; weak D call: TRBD2 (6 bases). Germline V gene sequence: CDR1 LNHDA, CDR2 SQIVND (reference sequence). The CDR3 covers 16 residues. Trimming left V 7 bases short and J 5 bases short, with 20 bases between. Here the CDR3 reads CASTLSVGGETGELFF. CDR3 bases: TGTGCCAGTACCCTCTCAGTGGGCGGGGAAACCGGGGAGCTGTTTTTT.

The genes are TRBV11-3 and TRBJ2-3; 10 bases align to TRBD2. The CDR3 length is 15 residues. Germline assignment: CDR1 SGHNT and CDR2 YENEEA. The V gene end was trimmed by 5 bases and the J gene end by 6 bases; junction bases not matched to a gene: 8. The CDR3 DNA is TGTGCCAGCAGCCCCCCGAGCGGGGGGGTTGATACGCAGTATTTT. It is translated as CASSPPSGGVDTQYF.

This clone was detected a few times. The chain recombines TRBV19 with TRBJ2-7; tentative D call: TRBD2 (7 bases). This CDR3 contains 15 residues. Germline CDR1 LNHDA, CDR2 SQIVND (reference sequence). Trimming stripped 7 bases from V and 0 bases from J, with 16 bases between. This CDR3 is CASTLGGQSSYEQYF. The CDR3 region has the DNA TGTGCCAGTACCCTCGGGGGGCAGAGCTCCTACGAGCAGTACTTC.

The J gene is TRBJ1-6, the V gene TRBV19, with a weak D call TRBD1 (6 bases). The V gene's germline CDR1 is LNHDA and CDR2 SQIVND (reference sequence). This CDR3 is built from 16 residues. Between the trimmed V and J ends, which lost 6 bases and 0 bases, there was a span of 12 bases. The CDR3 is CASRDTGSSYNSPLHF. The CDR3 DNA reads as TGTGCCAGTAGAGACACAGGGAGCTCCTATAATTCACCCCTCCACTTT.

The chain combines TRBV19 with TRBJ1-4; D gene uncertain. Germline values: CDR1 LNHDA, CDR2 SQIVND (reference sequence). The V and J ends lost 10 bases and 7 bases respectively, with 10 bases between them. The CDR3 consists of 11 residues. The CDR3 sequence: CATFSAEKLFF. The CDR3 DNA reads as TGTGCCACCTTCAGTGCTGAAAAACTGTTTTTT.

The rearrangement uses TRBV14 and TRBJ1-1; D is perhaps TRBD1 (5 bases). Trimming took off 0 bases at V and 5 bases at J, with 7 bases between the two ends. Germline-derived CDR1 and CDR2 are SGHDN and FVKESK. CDR3 length equals 13 residues. CDR3 DNA: TGTGCCAGCAGCCAAGAGGAGGGGACTGAAGCTTTCTTT. Translated: CASSQEEGTEAFF.

This chain connects TRBV20-1 to TRBJ2-3; D may be TRBD2 (6 bases). The CDR3 sequence is 12 residues long. CDR1 and CDR2 from the germline V gene are DFQATT and SNEGSKA (reference sequence). Trimming removed 3 bases from V and 7 bases from J, with 11 bases in between. The CDR3 sequence: CSASRLANTQYF. Here the CDR3 DNA reads TGCAGTGCTAGTAGGCTAGCGAATACGCAGTATTTT.

The V gene is TRBV24-1, the J gene TRBJ2-7, with 13 bases that match TRBD2. After removal of 0 bases from V and 2 bases from J, the junction contained 6 bases not matched to a gene. The CDR3 contains 18 residues. From germline, CDR1 is KGHDR and CDR2 SFDVKD. The CDR3 sequence: CATSDLRLAGGRPYEQYF. In DNA form, the CDR3 reads TGTGCCACCAGTGATTTGCGACTAGCGGGGGGTCGTCCCTACGAGCAGTACTTC.

This clone was found once. The rearrangement joins TRBV4-3 to TRBJ1-3; 7 bases map to TRBD1. Germline assignment: CDR1 LGHNA and CDR2 YSLEER. The CDR3 is made up of 18 amino acids. V was pared by 1 base and J by 0 bases, with 9 bases of the junction left unmatched. CDR3 coding DNA: TGCGCCAGCAGCCAAGGGCAGGACAGGCCAACCTCTGGAAACACCATATATTTT. This codes for CASSQGQDRPTSGNTIYF.

This rearrangement joins TRBV10-3 to TRBJ1-3; D remains unclear. The germline V gene has CDR1 ENHRY and CDR2 SYGVKD. CDR3 length: 16 amino acids. V was clipped by 0 bases and J by 0 bases, with 9 bases between them. The CDR3 DNA reads TGTGCCATCAGTGAGTCCGGATTTGTCTCTGGAAACACCATATATTTT. As protein: CAISESGFVSGNTIYF.

This chain links TRBV10-1 with TRBJ2-3; D ambiguous. CDR3 length: 14 amino acids. Germline values: CDR1 WNHNN, CDR2 SYGVQD (reference sequence). V was cut by 4 bases and J by 4 bases, with 12 bases left in between. The CDR3 nucleotides are TGCGCCAGCAGTGGTCGGCGAGACTCAGATACGCAGTATTTT. It specifies CASSGRRDSDTQYF.

V is TRBV11-3 and J is TRBJ2-2, with 7 bases lining up with TRBD1. The CDR3 runs to 14 residues. Germline V CDR1 and CDR2: SGHNT, YENEEA. The V gene end was trimmed by 5 bases and the J gene end by 7 bases; junction bases not matched to a gene: 7. The CDR3 loop is CASSPDRVNGELFF. CDR3 nucleotides: TGTGCCAGCAGCCCTGACAGGGTGAACGGGGAGCTGTTTTTT.

V gene TRBV30 combines with J gene TRBJ1-3; TRBD1 is a possible D gene (5 bases). This CDR3 has 12 amino acids. Germline V CDR1 and CDR2: GTSNPN, SVGIG (reference sequence). CDR3 nucleotides: TGTGTGCTGAACAGGATGGGAAACACCATATATTTT. This translates into CVLNRMGNTIYF.

The rearrangement uses TRBV6-5 and TRBJ2-3; 9 bases align to TRBD1. The CDR3 totals 15 residues. The V segment lost 5 bases and the J segment 3 bases; nucleotides outside the gene matches: 6. Germline CDR1 and CDR2: MNHEY and SVGAGI. The CDR3 DNA reads TGTGCCAGCAGTACGACAGGGGGGCGGACAGATACGCAGTATTTT. It specifies CASSTTGGRTDTQYF.

This clone was counted once. V gene TRBV7-2 combines with J gene TRBJ2-5, with D perhaps assigned TRBD1 or TRBD2 (5 bases each). The germline gives CDR1 SGHTA, CDR2 FQGNSA. V lost 4 bases and J 2 bases, leaving 11 bases between the germline ends. The CDR3 consists of 14 residues. In DNA form, the CDR3 reads TGTGCCAGCAGCTCCCGGGACGGTCAAGAGACCCAGTACTTC. Translating gives CASSSRDGQETQYF.

This clone was seen just once. The rearrangement uses TRBV6-2 or TRBV6-3 and TRBJ2-2; D call uncertain. Trimming pared 1 base from V and 2 bases from J, leaving 2 bases between. The CDR3 spans 13 residues. Germline V gene sequence: CDR1 MNHEY, CDR2 SVGEGT. The DNA of the CDR3 is TGTGCCAGCAGTTACTTTAACACCGGGGAGCTGTTTTTT. It codes for CASSYFNTGELFF.

The rearrangement links TRBV6-1 to TRBJ1-5; no definite D call. The CDR3 spans 15 residues. Trimming removed 2 bases at V and 3 bases at J, with 11 bases between. From germline, CDR1 is MNHNS and CDR2 SASEGT. CDR3 sequence: CASSEHSTNNQPQHF. The CDR3 nucleotides are TGTGCCAGCAGTGAACACAGCACTAACAATCAGCCCCAGCATTTT.

The chain couples TRBV7-9 to TRBJ1-1; 8 bases are shared with TRBD1. This CDR3 has 12 residues. J was trimmed by 8 bases and V by 5 bases; bases with no gene match: 4. Germline V gene data show CDR1 as SEHNR and CDR2 as FQNEAQ (reference sequence). DNA for the CDR3: TGTGCCAGCAGCCAGGGACAGGACGAAGCTTTCTTT. Protein: CASSQGQDEAFF.

The genes are TRBV7-9 and TRBJ1-1, with TRBD1 identical over 9 bases. The germline CDR1 and CDR2 sequences are SEHNR and FQNEAQ (reference sequence). The CDR3 sequence is 14 residues long. Germline trimming cut 4 bases from V and 1 base from J; bases unmatched to any gene: 1. The CDR3 spells CASSSGQGNTEAFF. The CDR3 DNA sequence: TGTGCCAGCAGCTCGGGACAGGGGAACACTGAAGCTTTCTTT.

The chain uses TRBV7-2 and TRBJ2-7; no clear D. With 5 bases removed from V and 5 bases from J, the gap between germline ends came to 16 bases. This CDR3 is built from 14 residues. Germline V lookup: CDR1 SGHTA, CDR2 FQGNSA. In DNA form, the CDR3 reads TGTGCCAGCAGCCAGACGCAACTGGCCCACGAGCAGTACTTC. This sequence encodes CASSQTQLAHEQYF.

J is TRBJ1-4 and V is TRBV19; 9 nucleotides match TRBD1. Germline trimming cut 4 bases from V and 8 bases from J; bases unmatched to any gene: 11. The CDR3 is made up of 16 amino acids. The germline CDR1 and CDR2 sequences are LNHDA and SQIVND (reference sequence). The CDR3 DNA reads as TGTGCCAGTAGTACCCAACGGACAGGGGTGAGCGAAAAACTGTTTTTT. Its translation is CASSTQRTGVSEKLFF. Together with reference TRBV19 and TRBJ1-4, the CDR3 gives the full variable domain: DGGITQSPKYLFRKEGQNVTLSCEQNLNHDAMYWYRQDPGQGLRLIYYSQIVNDFQKGDIAEGYSVSREKKESFPLTVTSAQKNPTAFYLCASSTQRTGVSEKLFFGSGTQLSVL.

V gene TRBV28 combines with J gene TRBJ1-6; D gene uncertain. CDR1 and CDR2 from the germline V gene are MDHEN and SYDVKM. CDR3 length equals 15 residues. V shed 6 bases and J shed 8 bases, with 17 bases lying between them. The CDR3 nucleotides read TGTGCCAGCAGATATGGACGGGAATTTGATTCACCCCTCCACTTT. This gives the protein CASRYGREFDSPLHF. Full variable domain (missing parts from reference TRBV28 and TRBJ1-6): DVKVTQSSRYLVKRTGEKVFLECVQDMDHENMFWYRQDPGLGLRLIYFSYDVKMKEKGDIPEGYSVSREKKERFSLILESASTNQTSMYLCASRYGREFDSPLHFGNGTRLTVT.

The chain carries TRBV7-2 and TRBJ2-5; TRBD2 aligns across 8 bases. This CDR3 spans 17 amino acids. CDR1 is SGHTA and CDR2 is FQGNSA in the germline V gene. The junction had 11 bases not matched to a gene; V was cut back by 0 bases and J by 5 bases. Written as DNA, the CDR3 is TGTGCCAGCAGCTTAGCCACCGGGGGGGGTGAGATTGAGACCCAGTACTTC. Translating it yields CASSLATGGGEIETQYF. Together with reference TRBV7-2 and TRBJ2-5, the CDR3 gives the full variable domain: GAGVSQSPSNKVTEKGKDVELRCDPISGHTALYWYRQSLGQGLEFLIYFQGNSAPDKSGLPSDRFSAERTGGSVSTLTIQRTQQEDSAVYLCASSLATGGGEIETQYFGPGTRLLVL.

The chain carries TRBV6-2 or TRBV6-3 and TRBJ1-5, with TRBD1 matching 8 bases. Germline assignment: CDR1 MNHEY and CDR2 SVGEGT. The V and J ends lost 6 bases and 7 bases, in that order; junction bases with no gene match: 8. This CDR3 has 14 amino acids. The CDR3 reads CASSNTGGRQPQHF. DNA of the CDR3: TGTGCCAGCAGCAACACAGGGGGACGGCAGCCCCAGCATTTT.

As regards this clone: Relative to the germline gene, one junction end is altered; a read error may explain this. The same CDR3 is also encoded by other DNA sequences in this sample. The chain's CDR3 is CASSFQGNTEAFF. CDR3 DNA sequence: TGTGCCAGCAGCTTCCAGGGGAACACTGAGGCTTTCTTT. This chain uses TRBV11-3 with TRBJ1-1, with D possibly TRBD1 on 6 matching bases. This CDR3 contains 13 residues. The germline V gene has CDR1 SGHNT and CDR2 YENEEA. The whole variable domain, remainder taken from reference TRBV11-3 and TRBJ1-1, is EAGVVQSPRYKIIEKKQPVAFWCNPISGHNTLYWYLQNLGQGPELLIRYENEEAVDDSQLPKDRFSAERLKGVDSTLKIQPAELGDSAVYLCASSFQGNTEAFFGQGTRLTVV.

The rearrangement links TRBV18 to TRBJ1-5, with D hard to call. The CDR3 has 13 amino acids. Germline V gene lookup returns CDR1 KGHSH and CDR2 LQKENI. V was shortened by 0 bases and J by 1 base, with 1 base between the two germline ends. The CDR3 reads CASSPPSNQPQHF. The CDR3 DNA reads as TGTGCCAGCTCACCACCGAGCAATCAGCCCCAGCATTTT.

This chain links TRBV18 with TRBJ1-2, with D possibly being TRBD1 (5 bases). Germline CDR1 reads KGHSH; CDR2 reads LQKENI. V was shortened by 0 bases and J by 5 bases, with 10 bases between the two germline ends. The CDR3 totals 14 residues. The CDR3 DNA is TGTGCCAGCTCACCACCGGTTCAGGGTTATGGCTACACCTTC. Its protein product is CASSPPVQGYGYTF.